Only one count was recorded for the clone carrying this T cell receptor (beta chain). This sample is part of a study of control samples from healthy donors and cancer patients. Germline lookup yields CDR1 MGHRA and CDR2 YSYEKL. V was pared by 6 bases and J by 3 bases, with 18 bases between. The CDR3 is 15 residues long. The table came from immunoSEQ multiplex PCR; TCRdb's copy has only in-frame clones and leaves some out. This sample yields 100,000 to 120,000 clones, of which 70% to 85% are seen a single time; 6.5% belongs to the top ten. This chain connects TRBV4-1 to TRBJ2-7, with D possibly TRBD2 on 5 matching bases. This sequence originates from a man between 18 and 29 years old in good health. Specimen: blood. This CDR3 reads CASRHRESSDYEQYF. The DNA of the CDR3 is TGCGCCAGCAGGCATAGAGAGAGTAGCGACTACGAGCAGTACTTC.